The following is a T cell receptor beta chain sequence with its context. V lost 5 bases, J lost 1 base, and 12 bases lay in between. CDR1 MNHEY and CDR2 SVGAGI come from the germline V gene. The CDR3 is 14 residues long. The data belong to a study of neoadjuvant anti-PD-1 for oral cavity cancer. TCRdb's copy holds only in-frame clones and misses some; the assay was immunoSEQ multiplex PCR. The table shows around 81,000 clones, with 70% to 85% occurring only once. This sequence originates from a person aged 40 to 85 with oral cavity squamous cell carcinoma. Sequences were derived from PBMCs, sampled before nivolumab (anti-PD-1) treatment. This rearrangement joins TRBV6-5 to TRBJ2-7, with D hard to call. In nucleotides, the CDR3 is TGTGCCAGCAGTCCCTGGGCCGTTTCCTACGAGCAGTACTTC. Protein sequence: CASSPWAVSYEQYF.